The 22 T cell receptor beta chains reported below all come from one sample, sequenced in a study of human T cells and chemical hapten exposure. TCRdb re-called the RACE reads with MiXCR, one entry per CDR3 protein. The profile shows more than 80,000 distinct CDR3 sequences, less than 14% of them singletons. Time point reported: patch test 3, about 24 weeks after DPC sensitization. Treatment indicated: therapeutic diphenylcyclopropenone sensitization with weekly scalp DPC. The sample consisted of whole blood, taken in connection with sensitization to the hapten diphenylcyclopropenone (DPC). Receptor source: a woman between 45 and 60 years old with alopecia areata. Some clones in this sample may be carry-over from other donors' samples.

This clonotype was counted many times. The V gene is TRBV24-1, the J gene TRBJ2-3; D not resolved. The V and J ends lost 6 bases and 4 bases respectively, with 4 bases between them. This CDR3 spans 11 amino acids. The germline V gene has CDR1 KGHDR and CDR2 SFDVKD. CDR3 sequence reads: CATSNPDTQYF. In DNA form, the CDR3 reads TGTGCCACCAGTAACCCAGATACGCAGTATTTT.

This clonotype has ten or more counts. The chain links TRBV5-4 to TRBJ2-3, with D uncertain. Germline values: CDR1 SGHNT, CDR2 YYREEE (reference sequence). The CDR3 totals 13 residues. V was trimmed by 0 bases and J by 6 bases, leaving 8 bases between them. Here the CDR3 reads CASSLDRKDTQYF. CDR3 bases: TGTGCCAGCAGCTTGGACCGGAAGGATACGCAGTATTTT.

Ten or more counts support this clonotype. V is TRBV7-3 and J is TRBJ2-2; D possibly corresponds to TRBD1 (6 bases). The V and J ends lost 6 bases and 5 bases respectively, with 19 bases between them. Looked up from germline, CDR1 is SGHTA and CDR2 is FQGTGA. This CDR3 contains 16 residues. CDR3 sequence reads: CASSSRTGTGTGELFF. CDR3 DNA sequence: TGTGCCAGCAGTTCTCGCACAGGGACGGGGACCGGGGAGCTGTTTTTT.

The rearrangement joins TRBV10-2 to TRBJ2-6, with D perhaps matching TRBD2 (6 bases). Trimming pared 6 bases from V and 0 bases from J, leaving 24 bases between. CDR1 is WSHSY and CDR2 is SAAADI in the germline V gene. The CDR3 spans 20 residues. CDR3: CASRGGTSPSGRSGANVLTF. The CDR3, as DNA: TGCGCCAGCAGGGGCGGGACGTCCCCATCAGGGCGCTCTGGGGCCAACGTCCTGACTTTC.

This clonotype came up a few times. This chain uses TRBV7-9 with TRBJ2-5; D might be TRBD2 (5 bases). Germline CDR1 SEHNR, CDR2 FQNEAQ (reference sequence). Trimming cost V 7 bases and J 3 bases, with 9 bases left between them. The CDR3 is 12 residues long. CDR3: CASTHGKETQYF. The CDR3 coding sequence is TGTGCCAGCACCCACGGGAAAGAGACCCAGTACTTC.

The genes are TRBV28 and TRBJ2-3; D might be TRBD2 (6 bases). Trimming took 3 bases from V and 0 from J, leaving 13 bases between them. This CDR3 comprises 16 residues. Germline assignment: CDR1 MDHEN and CDR2 SYDVKM. The chain's CDR3 is CASSLGSDYSTDTQYF. CDR3 DNA sequence: TGTGCCAGCAGTTTGGGCTCGGACTATAGCACAGATACGCAGTATTTT.

This clonotype was counted many times. The J gene is TRBJ1-5, the V gene TRBV7-2, with no clear D. V lost 0 bases to trimming and J lost 4 bases, with 10 bases between them. This CDR3 spans 15 amino acids. Germline CDR1 is SGHTA and CDR2 is FQGNSA. DNA of the CDR3: TGTGCCAGCAGCTTAGCCGCAGGAGGGAATCAGCCCCAGCATTTT. Its protein is CASSLAAGGNQPQHF.

There are a few counts of this clonotype. This rearrangement joins TRBV5-4 to TRBJ2-3, with D possibly being TRBD2 (5 bases). Germline-derived CDR1 and CDR2 are SGHNT and YYREEE (reference sequence). This CDR3 contains 10 residues. V was trimmed by 7 bases and J by 6 bases, leaving 6 bases between them. CDR3 bases: TGTGCCAGCGGCGGGGATACGCAGTATTTT. It codes for CASGGDTQYF. Variable domain in full (rest from reference TRBV5-4 and TRBJ2-3): ETGVTQSPTHLIKTRGQQVTLRCSSQSGHNTVSWYQQALGQGPQFIFQYYREEENGRGNFPPRFSGLQFPNYSSELNVNALELDDSALYLCASGGDTQYFGPGTRLTVL.

The V call is TRBV5-1, the J call TRBJ1-1; a weak D match, TRBD1 (6 bases). Per the germline V gene, CDR1 is SGHRS and CDR2 is YFSETQ. V dropped 3 bases and J dropped 11 bases, with 17 bases sitting between them. The CDR3 is 13 residues long. This chain's CDR3 is CASSSHVGAAAFF. The CDR3 region has the DNA TGCGCCAGCAGCTCGCATGTGGGGGCAGCGGCTTTCTTT. Combining the CDR3 with reference TRBV5-1 and TRBJ1-1 gives the whole variable domain KAGVTQTPRYLIKTRGQQVTLSCSPISGHRSVSWYQQTPGQGLQFLFEYFSETQRNKGNFPGRFSGRQFSNSRSEMNVSTLELGDSALYLCASSSHVGAAAFFGQGTRLTVV.

This clonotype came up a few times. The chain carries TRBV28 and TRBJ2-1; possible D gene TRBD2, 5 bases. The germline V gene has CDR1 MDHEN and CDR2 SYDVKM. Trimming stripped 2 bases from V and 9 bases from J, with 14 bases between. CDR3 length: 14 residues. This CDR3 is CASSLTPIAGEQFF. CDR3 sequence (DNA): TGTGCCAGCAGTTTAACCCCTATCGCGGGTGAGCAGTTCTTC.

This clonotype has ten or more counts. Written as DNA, the CDR3 is TGTGCCAGCAGCTACAGGAGGACCGGCGACCAAAATTCACCCCTCCACTTT. This sequence encodes CASSYRRTGDQNSPLHF. This chain connects TRBV5-4 to TRBJ1-6; the D gene is possibly TRBD1 (5 bases). This CDR3 spans 17 amino acids. V gave up 3 bases and J gave up 7 bases, with 20 bases separating them. Germline CDR1 SGHNT, CDR2 YYREEE (reference sequence).

This clonotype was detected many times. The chain has TRBV5-4 and TRBJ2-1; tentatively, D is TRBD1 (5 bases). The CDR3 covers 14 residues. Per germline, CDR1 SGHNT and CDR2 YYREEE (reference sequence). V was shortened by 0 bases and J by 8 bases, with 12 bases between the two germline ends. CDR3 amino acids: CASSLGQIVHEQFF. The DNA of the CDR3 is TGTGCCAGCAGCTTGGGACAGATCGTCCATGAGCAGTTCTTC.

This clonotype has only a few counts. This chain joins TRBV29-1 and TRBJ2-1; no reliable D call. Germline V gives CDR1 SQVTM, CDR2 ANQGSEA. The length of the CDR3 is 11 residues. V lost 0 bases and J lost 10, with 7 bases in between. Here the CDR3 reads CSVEDLPEQFF. CDR3 DNA sequence: TGCAGCGTTGAAGATCTGCCAGAGCAGTTCTTC.

The chain recombines TRBV2 with TRBJ1-1; the D is unclear. Trimming pared 3 bases from V and 8 bases from J, leaving 10 bases between. CDR3 size: 12 residues. Germline loops: CDR1 SNHLY, CDR2 FYNNEI. CDR3 nucleotides: TGTGCCAGCAGTGAGCAACAAACCGAAGCTTTCTTT. This encodes CASSEQQTEAFF.

This clonotype was recorded at least ten times. The V call is TRBV7-8, the J call TRBJ1-4; TRBD1 might be the D (6 bases). The V and J ends lost 1 base and 4 bases respectively, with 13 bases between them. Germline lookup yields CDR1 SGHVS and CDR2 FQNEAQ. This CDR3 comprises 16 residues. This CDR3 reads CASSLGITGHNEKLFF. The CDR3 DNA reads TGTGCCAGCAGCTTAGGGATAACAGGGCATAATGAAAAACTGTTTTTT.

The chain uses TRBV7-8 and TRBJ2-2, with 7 nucleotides matching TRBD1. The length of the CDR3 is 15 residues. Germline-derived CDR1 and CDR2 are SGHVS and FQNEAQ. The V gene end was trimmed by 2 bases and the J gene end by 5 bases; junction bases not matched to a gene: 5. CDR3 in amino acids: CASSLRNRGTGELFF. The DNA for the CDR3 is TGTGCCAGCAGCTTACGTAACAGGGGAACCGGGGAGCTGTTTTTT.

The chain recombines TRBV29-1 with TRBJ1-1; D possibly corresponds to TRBD1 (6 bases). Per germline, CDR1 SQVTM and CDR2 ANQGSEA. The CDR3 runs to 14 residues. V was cut by 4 bases and J by 1 base, with 13 bases left in between. CDR3 protein: CSVGRHRENTEAFF. DNA for the CDR3: TGCAGCGTTGGGCGACACAGGGAGAACACTGAAGCTTTCTTT.

Concerning this clonotype: One base away lies a much larger clone, so this may be a sequencing read error. This CDR3 reads CASSRRIDGRDTGELFF. CDR3 DNA: TGTGCCAGCAGCCGACGAATTGACGGAAGGGACACCGGGGAGCTGTTTTTT. V gene TRBV4-2 combines with J gene TRBJ2-2; D not certain. There are 17 residues in the CDR3. Per germline, CDR1 LGHNA and CDR2 YNFKEQ. The V and J ends lost 4 bases and 3 bases respectively, with 18 bases between them.

This clonotype was observed many times. The chain recombines TRBV7-3 with TRBJ2-6; 12 nucleotides match TRBD2. The CDR3 sequence is 18 residues long. Per germline, CDR1 SGHTA and CDR2 FQGTGA. The V gene end was trimmed by 5 bases and the J gene end by 0 bases; junction bases not matched to a gene: 5. CDR3 loop: CASSPGLAGPSGANVLTF. The CDR3, as DNA: TGTGCCAGCAGCCCGGGACTAGCGGGTCCCTCTGGGGCCAACGTCCTGACTTTC.

The chain links TRBV5-1 to TRBJ2-2; no clear D gene. V shed 0 bases and J shed 1 base, with 7 bases lying between them. The germline gives CDR1 SGHRS, CDR2 YFSETQ. The CDR3 is 15 amino acids. CDR3 protein: CASSLGPENTGELFF. The CDR3 nucleotides are TGCGCCAGCAGCTTGGGACCGGAGAACACCGGGGAGCTGTTTTTT.

This clonotype was seen ten or more times. The chain uses TRBV7-9 and TRBJ2-4; 8 nucleotides match TRBD1. The germline V gene encodes CDR1 SEHNR and CDR2 FQNEAQ (reference sequence). Trimming removed 4 bases from V and 0 bases from J; junction bases left unmatched: 5. CDR3 length: 16 amino acids. The CDR3 is CASSSTGALAKNIQYF. CDR3 nucleotides: TGTGCCAGCAGCTCGACAGGGGCCTTAGCCAAAAACATTCAGTACTTC.

This clonotype was picked up a small number of times. Given a much more abundant clone one base away, this may be a read error. This chain uses TRBV21-1 with TRBJ2-3; the D call of TRBD1 is as the table states it, not checked on the DNA. TRBV21-1 is flagged as a pseudogene. This CDR3 has 18 amino acids. For the CDR3, the DNA is TGTGCCAGCAGCCCAATGAAACCCCCTGGCCCGGGCACAGATACGCAGTATTTT. Translating it yields CASSPMKPPGPGTDTQYF.